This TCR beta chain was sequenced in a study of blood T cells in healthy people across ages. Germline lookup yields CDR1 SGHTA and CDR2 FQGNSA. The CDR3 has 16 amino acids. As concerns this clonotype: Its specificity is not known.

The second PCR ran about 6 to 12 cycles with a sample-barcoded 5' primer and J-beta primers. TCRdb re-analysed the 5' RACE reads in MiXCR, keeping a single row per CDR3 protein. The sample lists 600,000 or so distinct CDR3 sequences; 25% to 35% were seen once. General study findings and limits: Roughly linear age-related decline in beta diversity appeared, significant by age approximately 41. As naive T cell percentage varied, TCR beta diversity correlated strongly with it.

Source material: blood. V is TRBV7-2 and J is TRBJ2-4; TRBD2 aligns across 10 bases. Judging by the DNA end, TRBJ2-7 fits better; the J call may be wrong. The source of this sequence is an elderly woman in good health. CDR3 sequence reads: CASSFPSSGGLHEQYF. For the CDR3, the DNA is TGTGCCAGCAGCTTCCCTTCTAGCGGGGGCCTCCACGAGCAGTACTTC.